Sequencing of this TCR beta chain was carried out in a study of T cell responses to AZD1222 COVID-19 vaccine. The CDR3 is 16 amino acids. Looked up from germline, CDR1 is SGHAT and CDR2 is FQDESV (reference sequence). Trimming cost V 6 bases and J 1 base, with 15 bases left between them. Here immunoSEQ multiplex PCR was the method, and the copy in TCRdb shows in-frame clones only, minus some. The sample lists 75,000 to 95,000 clones; about nine tenths were seen once. The sequence was collected from an adult who received the AZD1222 COVID-19 vaccine. The chain links TRBV11-1 to TRBJ1-4; D is unresolved. The input for sequencing was peripheral blood, taken 28 days after the second AZD1222 dose. The DNA for the CDR3 is TGTGCCAGCAGTCGATCCGGACGGCTAACTAATGAAAAACTGTTTTTT. As protein: CASSRSGRLTNEKLFF.